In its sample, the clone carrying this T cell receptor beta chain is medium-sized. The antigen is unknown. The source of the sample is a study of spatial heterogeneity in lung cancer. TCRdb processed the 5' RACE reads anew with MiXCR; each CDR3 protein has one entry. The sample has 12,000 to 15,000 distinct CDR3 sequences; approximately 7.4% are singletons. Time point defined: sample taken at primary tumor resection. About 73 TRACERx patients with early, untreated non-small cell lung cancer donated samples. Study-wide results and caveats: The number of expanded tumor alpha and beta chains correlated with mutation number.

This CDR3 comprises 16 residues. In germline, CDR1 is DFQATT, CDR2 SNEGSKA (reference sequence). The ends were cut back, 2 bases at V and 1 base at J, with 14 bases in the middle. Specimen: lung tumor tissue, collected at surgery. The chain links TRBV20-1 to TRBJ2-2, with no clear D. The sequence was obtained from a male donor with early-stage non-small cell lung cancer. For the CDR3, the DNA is TGCAGTGCTAGAAGGTTTGGCGGTGGGAACACCGGGGAGCTGTTTTTT. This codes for CSARRFGGGNTGELFF.